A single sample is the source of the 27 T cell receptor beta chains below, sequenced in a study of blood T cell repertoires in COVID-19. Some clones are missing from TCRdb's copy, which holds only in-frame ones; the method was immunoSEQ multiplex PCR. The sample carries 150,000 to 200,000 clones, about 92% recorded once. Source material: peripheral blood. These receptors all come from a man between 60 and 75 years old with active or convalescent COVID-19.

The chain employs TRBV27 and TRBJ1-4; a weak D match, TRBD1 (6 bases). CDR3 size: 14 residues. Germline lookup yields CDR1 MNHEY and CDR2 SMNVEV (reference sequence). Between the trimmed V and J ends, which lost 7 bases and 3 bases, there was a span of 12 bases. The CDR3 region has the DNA TGTGCCAGCAAGTCCCGGACAGCTAATGAAAAACTGTTTTTT. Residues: CASKSRTANEKLFF.

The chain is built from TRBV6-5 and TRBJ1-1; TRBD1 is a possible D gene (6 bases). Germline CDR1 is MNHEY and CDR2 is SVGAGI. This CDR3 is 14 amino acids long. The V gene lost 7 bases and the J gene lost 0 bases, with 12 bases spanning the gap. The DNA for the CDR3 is TGTGCCAGCACAGGGGCGACCATGAACACTGAAGCTTTCTTT. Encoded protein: CASTGATMNTEAFF.

The CDR3 region has the DNA TGTGCCAGCATGGACAGGACAGCCACAGATACGCAGTATTTT. It specifies CASMDRTATDTQYF. V and J are TRBV6-5 and TRBJ2-3; TRBD1 matches at 7 bases. This CDR3 comprises 14 residues. Per germline, CDR1 MNHEY and CDR2 SVGAGI. Losses at the gene ends were 7 bases for V and 2 bases for J; bases not matched to a gene: 6.

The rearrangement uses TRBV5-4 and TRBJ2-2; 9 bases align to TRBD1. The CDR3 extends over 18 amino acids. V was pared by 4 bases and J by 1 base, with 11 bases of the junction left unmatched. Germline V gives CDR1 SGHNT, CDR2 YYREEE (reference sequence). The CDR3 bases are TGTGCCAGCAGCCCTTTGAGTGTGACAGGGGGGAACACCGGGGAGCTGTTTTTT. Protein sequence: CASSPLSVTGGNTGELFF.

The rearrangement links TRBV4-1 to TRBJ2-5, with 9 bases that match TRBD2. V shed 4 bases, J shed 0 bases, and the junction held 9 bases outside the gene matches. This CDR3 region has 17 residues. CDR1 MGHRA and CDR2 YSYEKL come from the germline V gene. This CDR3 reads CASSPSRGGGDQETQYF. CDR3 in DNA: TGCGCCAGCAGCCCGAGTAGGGGCGGGGGGGACCAAGAGACCCAGTACTTC.

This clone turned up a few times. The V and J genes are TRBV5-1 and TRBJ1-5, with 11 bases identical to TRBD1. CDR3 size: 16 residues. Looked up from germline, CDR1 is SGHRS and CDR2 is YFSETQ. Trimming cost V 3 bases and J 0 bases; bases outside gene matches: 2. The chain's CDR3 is CASSSGTGGSNQPQHF. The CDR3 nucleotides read TGCGCCAGCAGCTCAGGGACAGGGGGTAGCAATCAGCCCCAGCATTTT. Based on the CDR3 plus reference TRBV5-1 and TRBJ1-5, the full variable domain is KAGVTQTPRYLIKTRGQQVTLSCSPISGHRSVSWYQQTPGQGLQFLFEYFSETQRNKGNFPGRFSGRQFSNSRSEMNVSTLELGDSALYLCASSSGTGGSNQPQHFGDGTRLSIL.

CDR3 region: CASSKKTGGTNEKLFF. CDR3 coding DNA: TGTGCCAGCAGCAAAAAAACAGGGGGCACTAATGAAAAACTGTTTTTT. The V gene is TRBV21-1, the J gene TRBJ1-4; the D segment call TRBD1 is taken from the table without a DNA check. TRBV21-1 corresponds to a pseudogene. CDR3 size: 16 residues.

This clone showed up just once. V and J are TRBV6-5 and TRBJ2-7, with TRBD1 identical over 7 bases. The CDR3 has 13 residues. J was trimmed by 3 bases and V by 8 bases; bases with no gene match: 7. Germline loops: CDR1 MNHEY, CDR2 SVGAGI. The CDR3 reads CASSGTAYYEQYF. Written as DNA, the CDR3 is TGTGCCAGCTCAGGGACAGCATACTACGAGCAGTACTTC.

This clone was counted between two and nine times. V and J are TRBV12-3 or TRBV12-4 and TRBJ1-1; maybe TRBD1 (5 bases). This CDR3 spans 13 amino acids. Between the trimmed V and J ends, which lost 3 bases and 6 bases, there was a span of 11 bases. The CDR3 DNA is TGTGCCAGCAGTTTCAGGGTAGGGGCTGAAGCTTTCTTT. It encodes CASSFRVGAEAFF.

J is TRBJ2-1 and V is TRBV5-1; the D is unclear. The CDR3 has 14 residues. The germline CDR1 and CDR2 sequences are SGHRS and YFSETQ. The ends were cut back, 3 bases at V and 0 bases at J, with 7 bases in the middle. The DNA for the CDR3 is TGCGCCAGCAGCTCCGAGAGCTCCTACAATGAGCAGTTCTTC. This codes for CASSSESSYNEQFF.

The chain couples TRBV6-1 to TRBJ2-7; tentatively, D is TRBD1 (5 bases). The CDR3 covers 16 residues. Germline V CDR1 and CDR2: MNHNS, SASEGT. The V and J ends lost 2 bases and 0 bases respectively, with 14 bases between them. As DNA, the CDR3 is TGTGCCAGCAGTGAATCCCCGCCAGGGTCCTCCTACGAGCAGTACTTC. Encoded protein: CASSESPPGSSYEQYF.

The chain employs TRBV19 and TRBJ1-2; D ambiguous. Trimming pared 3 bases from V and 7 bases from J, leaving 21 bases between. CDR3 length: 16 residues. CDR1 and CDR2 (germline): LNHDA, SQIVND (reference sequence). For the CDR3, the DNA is TGTGCCAGTAGTATCACAAACGTAATTAGAGGAGGTGGCTACACCTTC. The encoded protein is CASSITNVIRGGGYTF.

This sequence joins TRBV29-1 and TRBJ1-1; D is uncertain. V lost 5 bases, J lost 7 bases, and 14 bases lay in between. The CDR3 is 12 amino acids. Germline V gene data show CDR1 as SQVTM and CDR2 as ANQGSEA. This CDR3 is CSVCKPTFEAFF. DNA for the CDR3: TGCAGCGTTTGTAAGCCGACATTTGAAGCTTTCTTT. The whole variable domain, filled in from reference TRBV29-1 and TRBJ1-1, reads SAVISQKPSRDICQRGTSLTIQCQVDSQVTMMFWYRQQPGQSLTLIATANQGSEATYESGFVIDKFPISRPNLTFSTLTVSNMSPEDSSIYLCSVCKPTFEAFFGQGTRLTVV.

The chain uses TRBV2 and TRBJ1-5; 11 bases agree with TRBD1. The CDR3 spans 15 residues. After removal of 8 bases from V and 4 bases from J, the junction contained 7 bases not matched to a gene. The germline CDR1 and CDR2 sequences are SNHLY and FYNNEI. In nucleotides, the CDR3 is TGTGCCAGCGCGGGGGGACAGGGGGGAAATCAGCCCCAGCATTTT. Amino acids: CASAGGQGGNQPQHF. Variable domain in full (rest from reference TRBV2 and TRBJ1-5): EPEVTQTPSHQVTQMGQEVILRCVPISNHLYFYWYRQILGQKVEFLVSFYNNEISEKSEIFDDQFSVERPDGSNFTLKIRSTKLEDSAMYFCASAGGQGGNQPQHFGDGTRLSIL.

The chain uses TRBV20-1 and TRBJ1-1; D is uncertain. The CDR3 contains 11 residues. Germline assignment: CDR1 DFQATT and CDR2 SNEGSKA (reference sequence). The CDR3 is CRAGVNTEAFF. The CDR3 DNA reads TGCAGGGCGGGTGTGAACACTGAAGCTTTCTTT.

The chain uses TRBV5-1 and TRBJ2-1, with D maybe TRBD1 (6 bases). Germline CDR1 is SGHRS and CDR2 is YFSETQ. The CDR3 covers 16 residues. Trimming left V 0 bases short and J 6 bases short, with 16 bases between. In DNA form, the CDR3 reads TGCGCCAGCAGCTTGGGGCAGGGGCGCGGAGGCAATGAGCAGTTCTTC. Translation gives CASSLGQGRGGNEQFF.

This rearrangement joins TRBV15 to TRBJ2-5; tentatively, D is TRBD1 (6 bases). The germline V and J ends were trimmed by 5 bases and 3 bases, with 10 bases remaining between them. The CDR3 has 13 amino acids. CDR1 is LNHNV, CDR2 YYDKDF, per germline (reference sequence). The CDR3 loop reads CATSVGQKETQYF. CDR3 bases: TGTGCCACCAGCGTAGGACAGAAAGAGACCCAGTACTTC.

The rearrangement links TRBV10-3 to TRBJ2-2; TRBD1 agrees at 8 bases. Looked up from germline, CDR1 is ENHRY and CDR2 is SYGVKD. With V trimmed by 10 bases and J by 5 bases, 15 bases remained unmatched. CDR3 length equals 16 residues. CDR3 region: CATFAGTGLFTGELFF. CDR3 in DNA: TGTGCCACTTTTGCCGGGACAGGCCTTTTTACCGGGGAGCTGTTTTTT.

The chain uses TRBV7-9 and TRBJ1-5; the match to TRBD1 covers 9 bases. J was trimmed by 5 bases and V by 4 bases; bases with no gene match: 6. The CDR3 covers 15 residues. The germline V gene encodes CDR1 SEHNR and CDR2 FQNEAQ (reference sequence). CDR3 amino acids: CASSWGQGNHQPQHF. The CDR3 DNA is TGTGCCAGCAGCTGGGGACAGGGTAACCATCAGCCCCAGCATTTT.

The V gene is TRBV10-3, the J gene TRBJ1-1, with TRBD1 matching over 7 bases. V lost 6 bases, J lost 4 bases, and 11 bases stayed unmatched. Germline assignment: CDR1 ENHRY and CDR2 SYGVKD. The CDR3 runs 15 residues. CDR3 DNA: TGTGCCATCAGCCCTGGGGAGACAGGGCCCACTGAAGCTTTCTTT. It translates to CAISPGETGPTEAFF.

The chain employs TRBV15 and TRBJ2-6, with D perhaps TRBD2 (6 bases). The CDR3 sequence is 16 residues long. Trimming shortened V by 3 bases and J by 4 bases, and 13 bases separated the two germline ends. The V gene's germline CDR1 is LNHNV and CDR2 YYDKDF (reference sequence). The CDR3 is CATSRKEGTGANVLTF. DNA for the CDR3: TGTGCCACCAGCAGGAAGGAGGGGACCGGGGCCAACGTCCTGACTTTC.

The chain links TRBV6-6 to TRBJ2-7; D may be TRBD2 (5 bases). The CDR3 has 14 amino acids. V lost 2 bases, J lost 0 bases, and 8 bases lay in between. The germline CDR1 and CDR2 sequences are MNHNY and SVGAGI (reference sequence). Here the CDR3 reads CASSYIASSYEQYF. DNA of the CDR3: TGTGCCAGCAGTTACATAGCGTCCTCCTACGAGCAGTACTTC.

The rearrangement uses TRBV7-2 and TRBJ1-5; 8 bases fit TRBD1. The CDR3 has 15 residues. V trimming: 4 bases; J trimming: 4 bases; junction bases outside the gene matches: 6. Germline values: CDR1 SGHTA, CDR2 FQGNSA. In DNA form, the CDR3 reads TGTGCCAGCAGCTCCCAGGGGGCGTCTAATCAGCCCCAGCATTTT. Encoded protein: CASSSQGASNQPQHF.

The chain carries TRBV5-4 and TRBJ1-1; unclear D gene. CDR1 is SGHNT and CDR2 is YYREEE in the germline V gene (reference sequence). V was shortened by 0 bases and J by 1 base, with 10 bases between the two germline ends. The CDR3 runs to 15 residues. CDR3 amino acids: CASSLDFSGNTEAFF. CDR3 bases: TGTGCCAGCAGCTTGGACTTCTCAGGGAACACTGAAGCTTTCTTT.

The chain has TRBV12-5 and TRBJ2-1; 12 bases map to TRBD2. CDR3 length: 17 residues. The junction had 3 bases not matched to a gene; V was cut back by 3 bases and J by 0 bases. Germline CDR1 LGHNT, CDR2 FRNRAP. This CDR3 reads CASGFRTSGVSYNEQFF. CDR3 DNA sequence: TGTGCTAGTGGTTTCCGGACTAGCGGGGTCTCCTACAATGAGCAGTTCTTC.

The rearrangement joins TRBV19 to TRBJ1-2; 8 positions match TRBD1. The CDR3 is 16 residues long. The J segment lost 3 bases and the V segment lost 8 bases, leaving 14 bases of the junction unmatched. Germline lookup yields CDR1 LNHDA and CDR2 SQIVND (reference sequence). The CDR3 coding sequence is TGTGCCAGTGCCCCGGGACAGGAGCTTCTTGACTATGGCTACACCTTC. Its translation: CASAPGQELLDYGYTF.

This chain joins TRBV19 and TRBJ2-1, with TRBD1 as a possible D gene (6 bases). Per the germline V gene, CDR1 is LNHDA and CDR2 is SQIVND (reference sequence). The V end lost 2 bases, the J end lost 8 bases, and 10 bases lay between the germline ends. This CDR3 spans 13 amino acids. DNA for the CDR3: TGTGCCAGTAGTATATCCAGGGGCGATGAGCAGTTCTTC. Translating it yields CASSISRGDEQFF.